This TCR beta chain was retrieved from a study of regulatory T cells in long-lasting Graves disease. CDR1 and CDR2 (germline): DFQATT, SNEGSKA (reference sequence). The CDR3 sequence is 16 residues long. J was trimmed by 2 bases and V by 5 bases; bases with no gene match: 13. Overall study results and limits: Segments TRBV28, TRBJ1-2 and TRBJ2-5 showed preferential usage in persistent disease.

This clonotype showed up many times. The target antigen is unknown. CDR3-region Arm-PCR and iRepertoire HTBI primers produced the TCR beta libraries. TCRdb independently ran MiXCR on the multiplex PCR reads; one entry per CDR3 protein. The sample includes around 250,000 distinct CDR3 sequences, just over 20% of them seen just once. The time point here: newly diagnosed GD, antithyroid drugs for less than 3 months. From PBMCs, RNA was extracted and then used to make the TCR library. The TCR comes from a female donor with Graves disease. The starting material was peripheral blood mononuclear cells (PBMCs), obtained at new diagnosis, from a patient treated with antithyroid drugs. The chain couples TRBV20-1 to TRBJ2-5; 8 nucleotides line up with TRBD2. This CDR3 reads CSAPDTSLAGQETQYF. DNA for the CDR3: TGCAGTGCTCCCGACACCTCATTAGCGGGGCAAGAGACCCAGTACTTC.